The clone carrying this T cell receptor beta chain was seen more than once but under ten times. What it recognizes is unknown. The CDR3 runs to 15 residues. V dropped 4 bases and J dropped 0 bases, with 10 bases sitting between them. This specimen comes from a study of T cell repertoires in cytomegalovirus infection. Study details: Matching HLA type and CMV infection were both indicated by public TCR beta signatures.

TCRdb ran MiXCR on the reads and lists one entry per CDR3 protein. The table lists 250,000 or so distinct CDR3 sequences, 17% of them singletons. General study findings and limits: Public TCR beta family frequency separated CMV-and-HLA carriers, including in an independent cohort.

The V gene is TRBV12-3 or TRBV12-4, the J gene TRBJ1-5; D remains ambiguous. Sequences were obtained from CD8+ T cells from PBMCs. The sequence was collected from a human donor in good health (CMV status not recorded). Some clones in this sample may be carry-over from other donors' samples. The CDR3 coding sequence is TGTGCCAGCAGTTCCCCCCAGGCTAGCAATCAGCCCCAGCATTTT. It specifies CASSSPQASNQPQHF.